This TCR beta chain came from a study of blood T cells in healthy people across ages. Study-level information: About one barcoded beta molecule was captured per two T cells (by template switching). Study-level points and caveats: Measured against age, TCR beta diversity per million T cells decreased in a roughly linear manner.

In germline, CDR1 is MNHEY, CDR2 SVGEGT. The CDR3 runs to 15 residues. Trimming shortened V by 0 bases and J by 9 bases, and 17 bases separated the two germline ends. Individuals who donated were healthy Caucasians from Russia aged roughly 6 to 100. Per-sample PBMC isolation yielded at least 6.5 million cells. Using a J-beta primer mix together with a sample-barcoded 5' primer, a second PCR was run for about 6 to 12 cycles. TCRdb redid the calling of the 5' RACE reads with MiXCR, one entry per CDR3 protein. The sample holds over 1,500,000 distinct CDR3 sequences, around 50% seen once. For this clonotype: Its antigen is as yet unknown.

The sequence came from a woman aged 40 to 55 in good health. V usage is TRBV6-2 or TRBV6-3 and J usage is TRBJ1-2; TRBD1 is a possible D gene (5 bases). The sequenced sample was blood. The DNA for the CDR3 is TGTGCCAGCAGTTACTCGAAAAGGGACCCATATTGCTACACCTTC. This codes for CASSYSKRDPYCYTF.